Listed below are T cell receptor beta chains from one sample, sequenced in a study of shared clonotypes between healthy human individuals. Sequencing was performed with immunoSEQ multiplex PCR; in TCRdb, only in-frame clones are kept and a portion is missing. The profile shows roughly 1 million clones, approximately 80% of them singletons. The sample taken for sequencing was memory CD4+ T cells from PBMCs. The receptors stem from a man younger than 30 in good health. Some clones in this sample may be carry-over from other donors' samples. The CDR3 runs from the conserved cysteine through the conserved F or W. Each record gives: J gene, D gene, clone size, V gene, CDR3 protein, CDR3 DNA. The D gene is left open where the match is weak. A row's size may be missing; if present it is once, few, many or a size class.

J: TRBJ2-7; D: .; size: .; V: TRBV19; CDR3: CASSRIPSYEQYF; DNA: TGTGCCAGTAGCCGGATCCCCTCCTACGAGCAGTACTTC
J: TRBJ2-1; D: .; size: once; V: TRBV6-5; CDR3: CASSYLGGKSYNEQFF; DNA: TGTGCCAGCAGTTACCTGGGCGGGAAGTCCTACAATGAGCAGTTCTTC
J: TRBJ2-5; D: .; size: .; V: TRBV15; CDR3: CATSVGLETQYF; DNA: TGTGCCACCAGCGTCGGGTTAGAGACCCAGTACTTC
J: TRBJ2-3; D: TRBD2; size: .; V: TRBV7-9; CDR3: CASSPGLGSPADTQYF; DNA: TGTGCCAGCAGCCCAGGACTAGGGAGTCCCGCGGATACGCAGTATTTT
J: TRBJ2-7; D: TRBD1; size: few; V: TRBV7-9; CDR3: CASSLRGQESGADYEQYF; DNA: TGTGCCAGCAGCTTAAGGGGACAGGAAAGCGGAGCCGACTACGAGCAGTACTTC
J: TRBJ1-2; D: .; size: .; V: TRBV29-1; CDR3: CSVYTVANYGYTF; DNA: TGCAGCGTTTATACAGTTGCTAACTATGGCTACACCTTC
J: TRBJ1-4; D: .; size: .; V: TRBV18; CDR3: CASSPPSQNNEKLFF; DNA: TGTGCCAGCTCACCACCCTCACAGAATAATGAAAAACTGTTTTTT
J: TRBJ2-2; D: TRBD1; size: .; V: TRBV5-1; CDR3: CASSFGQGDTGELFF; DNA: TGCGCCAGCAGCTTCGGACAGGGTGACACCGGGGAGCTGTTTTTT
J: TRBJ2-7; D: TRBD1; size: .; V: TRBV6-5; CDR3: CASSYEGTGAEQYF; DNA: TGTGCCAGCAGTTACGAGGGGACAGGGGCCGAGCAGTACTTC
J: TRBJ2-5; D: TRBD2; size: .; V: TRBV9; CDR3: CASSGGASGSETQYF; DNA: TGTGCCAGCAGCGGCGGCGCTAGCGGGAGTGAGACCCAGTACTTC
J: TRBJ1-4; D: .; size: few; V: TRBV5-1; CDR3: CASSLFGTTTNEKLFF; DNA: TGCGCCAGCAGCTTGTTTGGCACGACAACTAATGAAAAACTGTTTTTT
J: TRBJ2-7; D: .; size: .; V: TRBV7-9; CDR3: CASSLRTAYEQYF; DNA: TGTGCCAGCAGCTTACGGACGGCCTACGAGCAGTACTTC
J: TRBJ2-7; D: .; size: .; V: TRBV5-1; CDR3: CARYDQGIALYEQYF; DNA: TGCGCCAGGTATGATCAGGGTATTGCCCTCTACGAGCAGTACTTC
J: TRBJ2-1; D: .; size: .; V: TRBV16; CDR3: CASSQLWNNEQFF; DNA: TGTGCCAGCAGCCAACTCTGGAACAATGAGCAGTTCTTC
J: TRBJ1-2; D: .; size: .; V: TRBV20-1; CDR3: CSVETNYGYTF; DNA: TGCAGTGTGGAGACTAACTATGGCTACACCTTC
J: TRBJ1-4; D: .; size: many; V: TRBV30; CDR3: CAWGGLGLNEKLFF; DNA: TGTGCCTGGGGGGGGTTGGGACTAAATGAAAAACTGTTTTTT
J: TRBJ2-7; D: TRBD2; size: .; V: TRBV29-1; CDR3: CSVGGLALREQYF; DNA: TGCAGCGTTGGGGGACTAGCGCTGCGCGAGCAGTACTTC
J: TRBJ1-2; D: TRBD1; size: .; V: TRBV27; CDR3: CASTQWSSGGGGYTF; DNA: TGTGCCAGCACCCAATGGTCTTCAGGGGGTGGTGGCTACACCTTC
J: TRBJ2-7; D: .; size: .; V: TRBV11-2; CDR3: CASSLDRGDVDEQYF; DNA: TGTGCCAGCAGCTTAGATAGGGGGGACGTGGACGAGCAGTACTTC
J: TRBJ1-5; D: .; size: once; V: TRBV19; CDR3: CASRNRALASNQPQHF; DNA: TGTGCCAGTAGGAACCGGGCCCTGGCGAGCAATCAGCCCCAGCATTTT
J: TRBJ1-5; D: .; size: .; V: TRBV7-9; CDR3: CASSLGGLGNQPQHF; DNA: TGTGCCAGCAGCTTAGGGGGCCTTGGCAATCAGCCCCAGCATTTT
J: TRBJ2-4; D: TRBD1; size: .; V: TRBV11-1; CDR3: CASSLALGQGGNIQYF; DNA: TGTGCCAGCAGCTTAGCGCTTGGACAGGGTGGAAACATTCAGTACTTC